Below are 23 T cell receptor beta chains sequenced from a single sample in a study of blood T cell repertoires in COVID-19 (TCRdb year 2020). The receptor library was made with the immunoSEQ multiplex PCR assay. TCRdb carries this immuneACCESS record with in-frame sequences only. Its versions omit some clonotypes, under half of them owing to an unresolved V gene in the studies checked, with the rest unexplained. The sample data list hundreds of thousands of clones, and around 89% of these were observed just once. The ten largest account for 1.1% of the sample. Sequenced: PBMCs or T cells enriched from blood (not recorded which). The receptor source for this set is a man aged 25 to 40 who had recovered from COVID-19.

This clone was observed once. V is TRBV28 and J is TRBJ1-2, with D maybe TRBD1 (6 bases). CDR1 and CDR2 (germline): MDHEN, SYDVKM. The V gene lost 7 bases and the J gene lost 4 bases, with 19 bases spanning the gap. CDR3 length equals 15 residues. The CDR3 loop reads CASISGQFLGYGYTF. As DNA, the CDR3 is TGTGCCAGCATTTCAGGACAGTTTCTCGGCTATGGCTACACCTTC.

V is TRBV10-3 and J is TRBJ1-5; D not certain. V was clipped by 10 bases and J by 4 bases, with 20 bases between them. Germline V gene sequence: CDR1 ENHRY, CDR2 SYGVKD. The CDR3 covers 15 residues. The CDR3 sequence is CATASSGLPNQPQHF. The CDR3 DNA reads TGTGCCACCGCATCATCAGGACTGCCAAATCAGCCCCAGCATTTT.

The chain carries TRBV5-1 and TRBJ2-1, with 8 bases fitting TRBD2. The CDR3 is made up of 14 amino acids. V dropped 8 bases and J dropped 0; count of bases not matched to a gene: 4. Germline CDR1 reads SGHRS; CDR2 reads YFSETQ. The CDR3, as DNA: TGCGCCAGTGGAAGCGGGAGCTCCTACAATGAGCAGTTCTTC. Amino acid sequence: CASGSGSSYNEQFF.

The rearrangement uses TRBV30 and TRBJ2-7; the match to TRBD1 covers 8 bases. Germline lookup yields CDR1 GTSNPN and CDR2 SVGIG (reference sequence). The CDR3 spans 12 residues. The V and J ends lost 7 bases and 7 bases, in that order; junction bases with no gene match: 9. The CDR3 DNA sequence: TGTGCCTTTACGGACAGGGCGGGGGAGCAGTACTTC. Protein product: CAFTDRAGEQYF.

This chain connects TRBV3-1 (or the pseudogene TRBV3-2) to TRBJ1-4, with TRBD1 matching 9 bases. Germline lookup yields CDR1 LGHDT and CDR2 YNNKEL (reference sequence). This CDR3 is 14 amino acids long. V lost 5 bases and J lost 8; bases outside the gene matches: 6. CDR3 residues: CASSGDRDGEKLFF. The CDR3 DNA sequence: TGTGCCAGCAGCGGGGACAGGGATGGGGAAAAACTGTTTTTT.

The CDR3 spells CASSVGTSAYNEQFF. In nucleotides, the CDR3 is TGTGCCAGCAGCGTAGGAACTAGCGCTTACAATGAGCAGTTCTTC. This rearrangement joins TRBV9 to TRBJ2-1, with TRBD2 matching 7 bases. J gave up 4 bases and V 0 bases, and 4 bases lay outside the gene matches. Per the germline V gene, CDR1 is SGDLS and CDR2 is YYNGEE. The CDR3 runs 15 residues.

The CDR3 bases are TGTGCCAGCTCACCTAGAGTAGAATCTAATAATTCACCCCTCCACTTT. Protein sequence: CASSPRVESNNSPLHF. The chain is built from TRBV18 and TRBJ1-6; D is ambiguous. Trimming took off 3 bases at V and 5 bases at J, with 14 bases between the two ends. The CDR3 is made up of 16 amino acids. Germline V gives CDR1 KGHSH, CDR2 LQKENI.

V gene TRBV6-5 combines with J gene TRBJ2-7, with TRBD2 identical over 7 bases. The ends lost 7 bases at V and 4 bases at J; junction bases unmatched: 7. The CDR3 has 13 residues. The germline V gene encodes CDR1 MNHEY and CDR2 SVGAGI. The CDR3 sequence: CASTKRDGYEQYF. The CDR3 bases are TGTGCCAGCACTAAGCGGGACGGATACGAGCAGTACTTC.

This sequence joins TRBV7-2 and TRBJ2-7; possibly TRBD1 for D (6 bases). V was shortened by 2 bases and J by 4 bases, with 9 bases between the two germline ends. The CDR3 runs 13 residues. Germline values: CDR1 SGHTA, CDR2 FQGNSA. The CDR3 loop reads CASSLTQGYEQYF. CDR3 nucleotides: TGTGCCAGCAGCTTAACACAGGGTTACGAGCAGTACTTC. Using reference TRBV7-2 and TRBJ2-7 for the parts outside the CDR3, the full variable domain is GAGVSQSPSNKVTEKGKDVELRCDPISGHTALYWYRQSLGQGLEFLIYFQGNSAPDKSGLPSDRFSAERTGGSVSTLTIQRTQQEDSAVYLCASSLTQGYEQYFGPGTRLTVT.

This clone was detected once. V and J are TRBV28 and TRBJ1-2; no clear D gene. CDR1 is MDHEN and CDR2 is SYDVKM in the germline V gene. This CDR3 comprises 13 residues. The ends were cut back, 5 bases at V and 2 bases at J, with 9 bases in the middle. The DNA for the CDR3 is TGTGCCAGCAGTATTACAGCAAACTATGGCTACACCTTC. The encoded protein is CASSITANYGYTF.

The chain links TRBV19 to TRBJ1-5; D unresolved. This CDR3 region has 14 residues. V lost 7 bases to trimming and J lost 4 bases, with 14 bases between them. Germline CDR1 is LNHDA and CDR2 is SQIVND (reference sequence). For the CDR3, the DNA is TGTGCCAGTAACCGGCAAAGAGGTAATCAGCCCCAGCATTTT. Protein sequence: CASNRQRGNQPQHF.

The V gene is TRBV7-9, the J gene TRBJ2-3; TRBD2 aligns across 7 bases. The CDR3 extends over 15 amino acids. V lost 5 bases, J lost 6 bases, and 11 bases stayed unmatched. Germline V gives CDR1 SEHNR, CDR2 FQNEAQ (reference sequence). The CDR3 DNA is TGTGCCAGCAGCCCCCTGGGGGGGATCGTGGATACGCAGTATTTT. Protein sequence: CASSPLGGIVDTQYF.

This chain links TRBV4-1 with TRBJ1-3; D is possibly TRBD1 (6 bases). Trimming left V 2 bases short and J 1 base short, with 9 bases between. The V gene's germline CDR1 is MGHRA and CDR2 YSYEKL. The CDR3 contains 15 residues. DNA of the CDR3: TGCGCCAGCAGCCAACCAGGGGTGTCTGGAAACACCATATATTTT. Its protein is CASSQPGVSGNTIYF.

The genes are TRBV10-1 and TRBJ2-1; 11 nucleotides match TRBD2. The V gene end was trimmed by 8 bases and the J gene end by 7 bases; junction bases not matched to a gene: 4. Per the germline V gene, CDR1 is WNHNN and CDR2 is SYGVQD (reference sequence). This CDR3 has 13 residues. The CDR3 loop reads CASSRTSGNEQFF. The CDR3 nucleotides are TGCGCCAGCTCTCGGACTAGCGGGAATGAGCAGTTCTTC.

The CDR3 DNA sequence: TGTGCCAGCAGTCTCCTTCACTCCGGAGGATCCTACGAGCAGTACTTC. Translated: CASSLLHSGGSYEQYF. The chain couples TRBV28 to TRBJ2-7, with D perhaps TRBD2 (5 bases). The V end lost 5 bases, the J end lost 1 base, and 18 bases lay between the germline ends. Germline V gene data show CDR1 as MDHEN and CDR2 as SYDVKM. The CDR3 totals 16 residues.

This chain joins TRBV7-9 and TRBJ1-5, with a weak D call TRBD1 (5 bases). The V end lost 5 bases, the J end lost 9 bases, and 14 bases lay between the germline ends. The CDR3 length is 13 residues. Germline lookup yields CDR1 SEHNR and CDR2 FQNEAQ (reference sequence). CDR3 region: CASSMTLGGPQHF. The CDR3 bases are TGTGCCAGCAGCATGACCCTGGGGGGGCCCCAGCATTTT.

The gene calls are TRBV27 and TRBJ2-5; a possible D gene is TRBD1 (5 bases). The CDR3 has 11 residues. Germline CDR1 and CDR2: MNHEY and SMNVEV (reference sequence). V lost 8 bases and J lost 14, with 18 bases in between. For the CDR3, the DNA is TGTGCCAGCTCCTCTGGCCAGGGAACCTACTTC. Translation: CASSSGQGTYF.

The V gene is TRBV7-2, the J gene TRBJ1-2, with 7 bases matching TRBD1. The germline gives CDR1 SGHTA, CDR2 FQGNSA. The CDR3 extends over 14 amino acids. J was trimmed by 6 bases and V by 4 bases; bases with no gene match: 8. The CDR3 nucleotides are TGTGCCAGCAGCTCCTATTCCGGGACAGATGGCTACACCTTC. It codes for CASSSYSGTDGYTF.

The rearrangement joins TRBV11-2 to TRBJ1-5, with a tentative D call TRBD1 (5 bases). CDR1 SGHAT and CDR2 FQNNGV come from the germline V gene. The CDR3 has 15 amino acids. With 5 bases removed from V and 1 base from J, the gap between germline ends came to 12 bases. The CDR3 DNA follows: TGTGCCAGCAGCCCCAAAGGGGTGAGCAATCAGCCCCAGCATTTT. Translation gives CASSPKGVSNQPQHF. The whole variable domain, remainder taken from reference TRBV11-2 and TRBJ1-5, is EAGVAQSPRYKIIEKRQSVAFWCNPISGHATLYWYQQILGQGPKLLIQFQNNGVVDDSQLPKDRFSAERLKGVDSTLKIQPAKLEDSAVYLCASSPKGVSNQPQHFGDGTRLSIL.

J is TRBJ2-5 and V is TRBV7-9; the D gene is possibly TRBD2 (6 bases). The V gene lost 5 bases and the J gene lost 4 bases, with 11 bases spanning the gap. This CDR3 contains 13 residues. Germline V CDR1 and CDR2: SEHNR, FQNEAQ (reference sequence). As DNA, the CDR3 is TGTGCCAGCAGCGGCCAGGGAGGAGAGACCCAGTACTTC. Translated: CASSGQGGETQYF. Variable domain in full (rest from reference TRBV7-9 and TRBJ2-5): DTGVSQNPRHKITKRGQNVTFRCDPISEHNRLYWYRQTLGQGPEFLTYFQNEAQLEKSRLLSDRFSAERPKGSFSTLEIQRTEQGDSAMYLCASSGQGGETQYFGPGTRLLVL.

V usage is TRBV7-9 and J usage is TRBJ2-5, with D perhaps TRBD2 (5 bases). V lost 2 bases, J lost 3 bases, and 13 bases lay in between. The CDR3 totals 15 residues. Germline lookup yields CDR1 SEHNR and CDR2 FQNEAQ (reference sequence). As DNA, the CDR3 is TGTGCCAGCAGCTTAAGCGGTAGCGCAAAAGAGACCCAGTACTTC. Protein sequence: CASSLSGSAKETQYF. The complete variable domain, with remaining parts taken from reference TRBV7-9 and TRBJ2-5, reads DTGVSQNPRHKITKRGQNVTFRCDPISEHNRLYWYRQTLGQGPEFLTYFQNEAQLEKSRLLSDRFSAERPKGSFSTLEIQRTEQGDSAMYLCASSLSGSAKETQYFGPGTRLLVL.

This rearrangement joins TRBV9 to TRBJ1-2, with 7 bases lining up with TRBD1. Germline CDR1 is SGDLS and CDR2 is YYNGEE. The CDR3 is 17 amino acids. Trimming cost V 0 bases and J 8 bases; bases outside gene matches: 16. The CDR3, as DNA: TGTGCCAGCAGCGTAGGAGGAGCGATAACAGGGGTCCGGGGCTACACCTTC. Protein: CASSVGGAITGVRGYTF.

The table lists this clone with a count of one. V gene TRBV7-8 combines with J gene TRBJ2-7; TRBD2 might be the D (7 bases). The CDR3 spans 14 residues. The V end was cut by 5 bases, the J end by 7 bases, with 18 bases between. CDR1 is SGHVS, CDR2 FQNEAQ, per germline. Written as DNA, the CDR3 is TGTGCCAGCAGCACGGGGGGCGCCCCGGGGGAGCAGTACTTC. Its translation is CASSTGGAPGEQYF.